Below, one T cell receptor beta chain is given with its context. CDR3 length: 15 amino acids. Trimming left V 4 bases short and J 4 bases short, with 16 bases between. The germline CDR1 and CDR2 sequences are SGHNT and YYREEE (reference sequence). The record originates from a study of CD8 T cells in Susac syndrome. Each multiple sclerosis control was a treatment-naive patient with relapsing-remitting disease that was either stable or active. TEMRA cells underwent FACS enrichment and CD8+ and CD4+ T cells underwent negative isolation. Random hexamers primed reverse transcription of about 0.5 to 1 ug RNA. The TCR beta CDR3 was amplified by immunoSEQ multiplex PCR across 54 Vbeta, 13 Jbeta. TCRdb fed the immunoSEQ multiplex PCR reads into MiXCR, producing one record per CDR3 protein. The table has hundreds of thousands of distinct CDR3 sequences, more than 85% seen once.

The sequence was collected from a human donor with multiple sclerosis. The V gene is TRBV5-4, the J gene TRBJ2-3; D assignment may be TRBD1 or TRBD2 (5 bases each). Sequenced input: CD4+ T cells from PBMCs. Written as DNA, the CDR3 is TGTGCCAGCAGCCCCCTGGGGGTTAGGGCAGATACGCAGTATTTT. Residues: CASSPLGVRADTQYF.